One and the same sample provided the 2 T cell receptor beta chains below, sequenced in a study of CD8+ T cells in alopecia areata. As the sequencing template, cDNA was produced by extracting RNA and reverse transcribing it. Libraries were prepared by immunoSEQ multiplex PCR; TCRdb keeps only in-frame clonotypes and omits some of them. This sample has roughly 150,000 clones, with around 57% found just once. Sequenced sample: CD4+ T cells sorted from blood. The receptors here all came from a human donor in good health.

The chain recombines TRBV11-2 with TRBJ1-1; D is uncertain. The germline V and J ends were trimmed by 5 bases and 7 bases, with 8 bases remaining between them. The CDR3 is made up of 11 amino acids. In germline, CDR1 is SGHAT, CDR2 FQNNGV. The CDR3 sequence: CASSREVEAFF. CDR3 nucleotide sequence: TGTGCCAGCAGCCGGGAAGTTGAAGCTTTCTTT.

The chain links TRBV7-9 to TRBJ2-1; tentative D call: TRBD2 (7 bases). Looked up from germline, CDR1 is SEHNR and CDR2 is FQNEAQ (reference sequence). The CDR3 is made up of 14 amino acids. Trimming shortened V by 2 bases and J by 7 bases, and 12 bases separated the two germline ends. The CDR3 region is CASSLRRGGNEQFF. The DNA for the CDR3 is TGTGCCAGCAGCTTACGCAGGGGAGGGAATGAGCAGTTCTTC.